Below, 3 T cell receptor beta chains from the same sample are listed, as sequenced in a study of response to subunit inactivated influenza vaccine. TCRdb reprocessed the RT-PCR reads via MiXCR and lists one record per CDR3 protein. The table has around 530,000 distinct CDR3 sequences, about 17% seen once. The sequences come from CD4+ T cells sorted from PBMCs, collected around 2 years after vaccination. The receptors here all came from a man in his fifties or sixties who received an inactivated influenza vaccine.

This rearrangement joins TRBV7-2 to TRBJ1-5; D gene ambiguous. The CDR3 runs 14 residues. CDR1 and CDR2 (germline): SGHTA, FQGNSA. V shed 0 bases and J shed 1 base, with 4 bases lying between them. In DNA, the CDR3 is TGTGCCAGCAGCTTAGCTTTCAGCAATCAGCCCCAGCATTTT. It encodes CASSLAFSNQPQHF.

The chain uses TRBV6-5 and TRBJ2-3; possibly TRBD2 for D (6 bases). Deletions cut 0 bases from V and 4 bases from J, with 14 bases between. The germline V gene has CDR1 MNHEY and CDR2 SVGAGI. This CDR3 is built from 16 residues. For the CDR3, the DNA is TGTGCCAGCAGTTACTCGCGGACTATCAACCCAGATACGCAGTATTTT. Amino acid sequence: CASSYSRTINPDTQYF.

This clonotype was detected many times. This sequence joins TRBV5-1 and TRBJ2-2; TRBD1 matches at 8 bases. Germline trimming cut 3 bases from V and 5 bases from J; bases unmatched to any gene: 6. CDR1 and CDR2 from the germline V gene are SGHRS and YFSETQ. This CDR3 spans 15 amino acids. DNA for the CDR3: TGCGCCAGCAGCTCCCGGACAGGGCTAACCGGGGAGCTGTTTTTT. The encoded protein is CASSSRTGLTGELFF.